Below, 7 T cell receptor beta chains from the same sample are listed, as sequenced in a study of regulatory T cells in long-lasting Graves disease. Construction of the TCR beta libraries employed iRepertoire HTBI primers in conjunction with Arm-PCR of CDR3 regions. MiXCR, applied by TCRdb to the multiplex PCR reads, yields one record per CDR3 protein. Among hundreds of thousands of distinct CDR3 sequences listed, more than 15% were seen once. Time point defined: newly diagnosed GD, antithyroid drugs for less than 3 months. Making the TCR library involved RNA that had been extracted from PBMCs. These same records also appear under a second study, on T cells in Graves' hyperthyroidism and ophthalmopathy.

Material: peripheral blood mononuclear cells (PBMCs), obtained at new diagnosis, from a patient treated with antithyroid drugs. These receptors were taken from a man between 18 and 35 years old with Graves disease.

This clonotype was picked up many times. V and J are TRBV20-1 and TRBJ2-1; 10 bases are shared with TRBD1. There are 16 residues in the CDR3. V shed 4 bases, J shed 9 bases, and the junction held 15 bases outside the gene matches. The germline gives CDR1 DFQATT, CDR2 SNEGSKA (reference sequence). For the CDR3, the DNA is TGCAGTGCTACCGGCGGCCCGGGACAGGGGAACAGTGAGCAGTTCTTC. Translated, it gives CSATGGPGQGNSEQFF.

This clonotype was seen ten or more times. The rearrangement uses TRBV6-2 or TRBV6-3 and TRBJ2-3; D may be TRBD2 (6 bases). V lost 7 bases and J 12 bases, leaving 14 bases between the germline ends. The germline V gene has CDR1 MNHEY and CDR2 SVGEGT. This CDR3 has 11 residues. The CDR3 sequence is CASTGGTPQYF. The CDR3 region has the DNA TGTGCCAGCACAGGAGGGACTCCACAGTATTTT.

This clonotype was detected only a few times. V usage is TRBV29-1 and J usage is TRBJ2-1; possibly TRBD2 for D (6 bases). Germline lookup yields CDR1 SQVTM and CDR2 ANQGSEA. This CDR3 contains 14 residues. V lost 6 bases and J 0 bases, leaving 12 bases between the germline ends. CDR3 bases: TGCAGCGTGCGACTAGAGAGCTCCTACAATGAGCAGTTCTTC. Its protein product is CSVRLESSYNEQFF.

This clonotype was detected a few times. This rearrangement joins TRBV9 to TRBJ2-1, with TRBD1 as a possible D gene (7 bases). CDR1 and CDR2 from the germline V gene are SGDLS and YYNGEE. The CDR3 has 18 amino acids. The V and J ends lost 3 bases and 2 bases respectively, with 21 bases between them. CDR3 loop: CASSAREGTRGAYNEQFF. Written as DNA, the CDR3 is TGTGCCAGCAGCGCCCGCGAGGGAACCAGGGGGGCCTACAATGAGCAGTTCTTC.

This clonotype was counted between two and nine times. This chain uses TRBV5-5 with TRBJ1-1; a possible D gene is TRBD1 (5 bases). Germline V gene lookup returns CDR1 SGHKS and CDR2 YYEKEE (reference sequence). The CDR3 is 15 residues long. V lost 4 bases to trimming and J lost 0 bases, with 13 bases between them. The CDR3 loop is CASSRNGGLNTEAFF. CDR3 nucleotides: TGTGCCAGCAGCAGGAATGGGGGGTTGAACACTGAAGCTTTCTTT. The whole variable domain, remainder taken from reference TRBV5-5 and TRBJ1-1, is DAGVTQSPTHLIKTRGQQVTLRCSPISGHKSVSWYQQVLGQGPQFIFQYYEKEERGRGNFPDRFSARQFPNYSSELNVNALLLGDSALYLCASSRNGGLNTEAFFGQGTRLTVV.

This clonotype was counted only a few times. The V call is TRBV3-1, the J call TRBJ1-1; D ambiguous. The germline V gene encodes CDR1 LGHDT and CDR2 YNNKEL (reference sequence). The CDR3 sequence is 15 residues long. Trimming took 7 bases from V and 3 from J, leaving 18 bases between them. The CDR3 DNA reads as TGTGCCAGCACCGACCCCCGGGTCGGCGACACTGAAGCTTTCTTT. Protein sequence: CASTDPRVGDTEAFF.

About this clonotype itself: Possible read error: a much larger clone is one base away. V and J are TRBV6-1 and TRBJ2-7, with D tentatively TRBD2 (7 bases). Germline assignment: CDR1 MNHNS and CDR2 SASEGT. The CDR3 length is 14 residues. For the CDR3, the DNA is TGTGCCAGCGCACGGGGGGCAAGTTCCTACGAGCAGTGCTTC. Amino acid sequence: CASARGASSYEQCF.